The present T cell receptor (beta chain) was sequenced within a study of shared clonotypes between healthy human individuals. General study findings and limits: Having only a few donors restricted how much genetic and exposure-history diversity was captured.

Assay execution proceeded at the deep level. Several immunoSEQ plates received, in even portions, the genomic DNA of each subset. Authors' processing steps: Owing to the provision of junction-only sequences devoid of quality scores by immunoSEQ, filtering differed. Measured with immunoSEQ multiplex PCR; TCRdb has only the in-frame clones, and not every one. V, J and clone size derive from that table, while D and trimming were established from the DNA sequence. The repertoire holds some 480,000 clones, with about 80% as singletons. The sample holds a few counts of this clone. No antigen is known for it. The CDR3 consists of 14 residues. The J segment lost 3 bases and the V segment lost 7 bases, leaving 5 bases of the junction unmatched. CDR1 MDHEN and CDR2 SYDVKM come from the germline V gene.

Sample: PBMCs. The chain uses TRBV28 and TRBJ2-7, with TRBD2 matching over 11 bases. The sequence was collected from a woman between 40 and 55 years old in good health. Some clones in this sample may be carry-over from other donors' samples. CDR3 nucleotide sequence: TGTGCCAGCACCTCGACTAGCGGGATCTACGAGCAGTACTTC. It encodes CASTSTSGIYEQYF.